This T cell receptor beta chain was captured in a study of Graves' ophthalmopathy and Graves' hyperthyroidism. The authors enrolled newly diagnosed hyperthyroidism patients aged 18 to 65 with under 2 months' duration. This CDR3 is 15 amino acids long. The germline CDR1 and CDR2 sequences are SGHTA and FQGNSA. Trimming took 2 bases from V and 6 from J, leaving 13 bases between them. General study results and limits: Most thyroid clonotypes expanded beyond 0.001 frequency were also found in blood.

This clonotype was found many times. Its target is not known. RNA transcripts were the template, and TCR beta CDR3 regions were amplified from them. The workflow started with a first-round RT-PCR run with HTBI primers and then moved on to a second-round multiplex PCR. TCRdb reanalysed the multiplex PCR reads using MiXCR and keeps one entry per CDR3 protein. The sample lists about 1.2 million distinct CDR3 sequences, less than 45% seen once, with over 8.5% in the top ten. This sequence originates from an adult man with Graves' hyperthyroidism. Sequencing used peripheral blood or thyroid tissue (not recorded which). The chain carries TRBV7-2 and TRBJ2-2, with D perhaps being TRBD1 or TRBD2 (5 bases each). CDR3 amino acids: CASSLFRGYSGELFF. DNA of the CDR3: TGTGCCAGCAGCTTATTCCGGGGCTATTCCGGGGAGCTGTTTTTT.